This note documents a single T cell receptor beta chain sequence. Antigen specificity is unknown. This sample stems from a study of T cell responses to AZD1222 COVID-19 vaccine. The study's findings and limits: Nearly half of spike-specific TCRs reportedly go after variant regions that carry no mutations.

The data were produced by immunoSEQ multiplex PCR, yet TCRdb's version contains in-frame clones alone and is incomplete. The table lists 150,000 or so clones, 80% to 95% of them singletons. With 4 bases removed from V and 6 bases from J, the gap between germline ends came to 16 bases. This CDR3 is built from 15 residues. CDR1 and CDR2 (germline): SGDLS, YYNGEE. The chain is built from TRBV9 and TRBJ1-4, with D possibly TRBD1 on 5 matching bases. This TCR was sampled from an adult who received the AZD1222 COVID-19 vaccine. The input for sequencing was peripheral blood, taken 28 days after the second AZD1222 dose. CDR3: CASSPWTTSDEKLFF. The CDR3 DNA reads TGTGCCAGCAGCCCCTGGACAACGAGTGATGAAAAACTGTTTTTT.